This TCR beta chain is from a study of cytomegalovirus exposure and HLA in healthy donors. 13 Jbeta primers and 60 Vbeta primers were used for the PCR. Profiling relied on immunoSEQ multiplex PCR, and the TCRdb table lists in-frame clones only, not all of them. Among 90,000 to 100,000 clones listed, around three quarters were seen once. What was sequenced was PBMCs. This TCR came from a man aged 55-75 years in good health and CMV-seropositive.

The CDR3 DNA is TGCGCCAGCAGCTTGGCTCGGGTAAACTATGGCTACACCTTC. This gives the protein CASSLARVNYGYTF. This chain connects TRBV5-1 to TRBJ1-2, with D hard to call. V was clipped by 0 bases and J by 2 bases, with 8 bases between them. The CDR3 is 14 amino acids. CDR1 is SGHRS and CDR2 is YFSETQ in the germline V gene.